This T cell receptor beta chain stems from a study of blood T cell repertoires in COVID-19. Study-level information: PBMCs, B-cell-depleted T cells, or T cells were the source of the cDNA or gDNA that made up the material.

The CDR3 extends over 14 amino acids. Deletions cut 3 bases from V and 1 base from J, with 10 bases between. CDR1 is SGHRS and CDR2 is YFSETQ in the germline V gene. Measured with immunoSEQ multiplex PCR; TCRdb has only the in-frame clones, and not every one. The profile shows under 350,000 clones, roughly 90% of them singletons. The sample consisted of peripheral blood. The chain uses TRBV5-1 and TRBJ1-1; possibly TRBD1 for D (5 bases). This clonotype originated in a man aged 45-65 years with acute or convalescent COVID-19. The CDR3 region is CASSSIGQNTEAFF. CDR3 nucleotide sequence: TGCGCCAGCAGCTCCATCGGACAGAACACTGAAGCTTTCTTT.